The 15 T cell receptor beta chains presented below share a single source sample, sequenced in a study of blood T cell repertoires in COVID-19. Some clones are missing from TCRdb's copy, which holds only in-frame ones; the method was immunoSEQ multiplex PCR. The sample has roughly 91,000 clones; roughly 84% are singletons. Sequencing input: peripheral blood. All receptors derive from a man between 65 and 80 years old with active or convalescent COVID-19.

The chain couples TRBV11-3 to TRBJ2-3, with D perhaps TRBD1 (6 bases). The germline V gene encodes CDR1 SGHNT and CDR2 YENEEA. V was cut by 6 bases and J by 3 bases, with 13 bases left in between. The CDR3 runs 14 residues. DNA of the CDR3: TGTGCCAGCAGTCTACAGGGTTCGACAGATACGCAGTATTTT. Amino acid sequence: CASSLQGSTDTQYF.

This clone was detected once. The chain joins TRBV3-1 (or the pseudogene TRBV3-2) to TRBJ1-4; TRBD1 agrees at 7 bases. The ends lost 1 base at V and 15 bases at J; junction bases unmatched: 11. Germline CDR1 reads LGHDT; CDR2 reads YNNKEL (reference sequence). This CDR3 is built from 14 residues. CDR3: CASSQGQGFERLFF. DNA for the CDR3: TGTGCCAGCAGCCAAGGACAGGGCTTTGAGAGGTTGTTTTTT.

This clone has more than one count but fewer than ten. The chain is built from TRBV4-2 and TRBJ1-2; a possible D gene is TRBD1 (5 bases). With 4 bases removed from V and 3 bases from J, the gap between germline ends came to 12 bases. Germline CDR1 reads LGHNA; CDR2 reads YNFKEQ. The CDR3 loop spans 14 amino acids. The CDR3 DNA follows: TGTGCCAGCAGCCCGGGGGGAGGGGACTATGGCTACACCTTC. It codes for CASSPGGGDYGYTF.

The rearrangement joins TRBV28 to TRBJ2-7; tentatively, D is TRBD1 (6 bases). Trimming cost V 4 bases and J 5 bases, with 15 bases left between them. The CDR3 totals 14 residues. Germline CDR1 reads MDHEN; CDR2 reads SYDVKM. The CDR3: CASSSGTPRNEQYF. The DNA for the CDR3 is TGTGCCAGCAGTTCCGGGACACCGAGGAACGAGCAGTACTTC.

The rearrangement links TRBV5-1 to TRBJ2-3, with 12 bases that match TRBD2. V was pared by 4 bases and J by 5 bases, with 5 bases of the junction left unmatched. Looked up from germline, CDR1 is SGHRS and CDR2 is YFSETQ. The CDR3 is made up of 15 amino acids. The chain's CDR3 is CASSLAGGPEDTQYF. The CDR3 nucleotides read TGCGCCAGCAGCCTAGCGGGGGGGCCTGAAGATACGCAGTATTTT.

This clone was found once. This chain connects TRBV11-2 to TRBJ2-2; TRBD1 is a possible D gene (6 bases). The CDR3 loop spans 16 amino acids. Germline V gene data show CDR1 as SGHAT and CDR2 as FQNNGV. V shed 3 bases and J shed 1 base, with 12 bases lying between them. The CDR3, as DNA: TGTGCCAGCAGCTTCTACGGGACACTGAACACCGGGGAGCTGTTTTTT. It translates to CASSFYGTLNTGELFF.

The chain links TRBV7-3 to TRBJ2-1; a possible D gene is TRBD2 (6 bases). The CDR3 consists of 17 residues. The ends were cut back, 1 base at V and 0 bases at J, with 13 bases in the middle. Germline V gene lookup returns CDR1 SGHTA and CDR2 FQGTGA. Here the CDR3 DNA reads TGTGCCAGCAGCTTAAAGGCGGGGACGACCTCCTACAATGAGCAGTTCTTC. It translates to CASSLKAGTTSYNEQFF.

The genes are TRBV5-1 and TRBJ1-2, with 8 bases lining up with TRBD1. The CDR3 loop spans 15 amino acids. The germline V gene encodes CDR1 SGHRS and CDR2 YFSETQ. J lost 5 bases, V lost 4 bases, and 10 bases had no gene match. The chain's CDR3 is CASSDGTGVVYGYTF. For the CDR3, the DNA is TGCGCCAGCAGCGATGGGACAGGAGTAGTATATGGCTACACCTTC.

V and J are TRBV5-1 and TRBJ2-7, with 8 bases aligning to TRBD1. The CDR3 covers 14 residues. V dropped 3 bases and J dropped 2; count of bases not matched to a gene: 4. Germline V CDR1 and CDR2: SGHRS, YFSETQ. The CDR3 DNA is TGCGCCAGCAGCTCCGGACAGGGCCCCTACGAGCAGTACTTC. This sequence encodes CASSSGQGPYEQYF.

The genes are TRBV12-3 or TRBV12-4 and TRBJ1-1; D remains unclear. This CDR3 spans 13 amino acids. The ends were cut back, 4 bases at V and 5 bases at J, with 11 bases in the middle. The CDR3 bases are TGTGCCAGCAGTTGGGGAGGTGGGACTGAAGCTTTCTTT. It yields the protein CASSWGGGTEAFF.

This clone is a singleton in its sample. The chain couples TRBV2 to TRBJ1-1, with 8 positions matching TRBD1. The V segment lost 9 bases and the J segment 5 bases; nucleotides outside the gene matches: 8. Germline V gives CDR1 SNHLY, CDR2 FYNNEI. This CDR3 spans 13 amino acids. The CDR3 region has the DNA TGTGCCAGAGAGACAGGGGTGGTAACTGAAGCTTTCTTT. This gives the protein CARETGVVTEAFF.

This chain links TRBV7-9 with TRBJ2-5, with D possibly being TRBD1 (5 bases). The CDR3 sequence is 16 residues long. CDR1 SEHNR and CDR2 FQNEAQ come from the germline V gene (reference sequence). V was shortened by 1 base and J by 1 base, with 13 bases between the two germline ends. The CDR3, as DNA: TGTGCCAGCAGCTTAGGGTTAAGACAGCTCCAAGAGACCCAGTACTTC. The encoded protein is CASSLGLRQLQETQYF.

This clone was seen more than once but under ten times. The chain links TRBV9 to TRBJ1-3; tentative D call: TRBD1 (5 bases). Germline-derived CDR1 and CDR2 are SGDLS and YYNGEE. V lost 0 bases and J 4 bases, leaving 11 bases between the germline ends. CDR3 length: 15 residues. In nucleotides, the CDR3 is TGTGCCAGCAGCGTAGCAGGGCCCAGAGGAAACACCATATATTTT. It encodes CASSVAGPRGNTIYF.

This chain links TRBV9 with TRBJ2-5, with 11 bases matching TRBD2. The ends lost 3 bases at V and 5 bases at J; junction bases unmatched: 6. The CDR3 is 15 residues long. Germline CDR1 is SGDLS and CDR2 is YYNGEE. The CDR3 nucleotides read TGTGCCAGCAGCGCGACTAGCGGGGATGGGGAGACCCAGTACTTC. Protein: CASSATSGDGETQYF.

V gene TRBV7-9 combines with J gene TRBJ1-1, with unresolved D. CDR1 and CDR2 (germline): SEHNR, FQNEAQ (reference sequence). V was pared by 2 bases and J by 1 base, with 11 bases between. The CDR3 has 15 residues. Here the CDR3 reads CASSLMSIPNTEAFF. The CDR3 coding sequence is TGTGCCAGCAGCTTAATGAGTATACCGAACACTGAAGCTTTCTTT.